The 25 T cell receptor beta chains listed next were all sequenced from one sample in a study of T cells after yellow fever vaccination. A single record per CDR3 protein comes from TCRdb applying MiXCR to the 5' RACE reads. The sample yields 350,000 to 450,000 distinct CDR3 sequences, around 20% seen once. This specimen was PBMCs, taken before the yellow fever booster vaccination. These TCRs come from a man younger than 35 who received the YFV17D yellow fever vaccine.

This clonotype was detected many times. The V and J genes are TRBV29-1 and TRBJ2-5, with a possible D match to TRBD2 (5 bases). The CDR3 is made up of 12 amino acids. V lost 7 bases and J lost 5, with 14 bases in between. Germline lookup yields CDR1 SQVTM and CDR2 ANQGSEA. The CDR3 DNA sequence: TGCAGCGGTATGACTATAATCGAGACCCAGTACTTC. This sequence encodes CSGMTIIETQYF.

The rearrangement uses TRBV20-1 and TRBJ2-2; D gene unclear. V was pared by 3 bases and J by 0 bases, with 11 bases between. The length of the CDR3 is 15 residues. Germline V gene data show CDR1 as DFQATT and CDR2 as SNEGSKA (reference sequence). The CDR3 region is CSASGTETNTGELFF. The CDR3 nucleotides read TGCAGTGCTAGTGGAACAGAAACGAACACCGGGGAGCTGTTTTTT.

This clonotype was detected a few times. The chain has TRBV24-1 and TRBJ2-3; D may correspond to TRBD1 or TRBD2 (5 bases each). The germline V and J ends were trimmed by 6 bases and 0 bases, with 9 bases remaining between them. The germline V gene has CDR1 KGHDR and CDR2 SFDVKD. The CDR3 has 14 residues. The CDR3 loop is CATSTGASTDTQYF. In DNA, the CDR3 is TGTGCCACCAGTACCGGGGCCAGCACAGATACGCAGTATTTT.

This clonotype turned up a few times. Here the CDR3 reads CAVSETGHGELFF. CDR3 bases: TGTGCCGTCTCCGAGACAGGCCACGGGGAGCTGTTTTTT. The rearrangement uses TRBV10-3 and TRBJ2-2; possible D gene TRBD1, 6 bases. The V gene lost 11 bases and the J gene lost 7 bases, with 17 bases spanning the gap. This CDR3 has 13 amino acids. Germline V gene data show CDR1 as ENHRY and CDR2 as SYGVKD.

This clonotype was picked up a small number of times. V usage is TRBV5-1 and J usage is TRBJ1-6; D call uncertain. Trimming took 5 bases from V and 7 from J, leaving 19 bases between them. Looked up from germline, CDR1 is SGHRS and CDR2 is YFSETQ. The CDR3 is 16 residues long. The CDR3 loop is CASSYSQVSGNSPLHF. CDR3 nucleotide sequence: TGCGCCAGCAGTTATTCCCAGGTCAGTGGGAATTCACCCCTCCACTTT. The full variable domain, completed using reference TRBV5-1 and TRBJ1-6, is KAGVTQTPRYLIKTRGQQVTLSCSPISGHRSVSWYQQTPGQGLQFLFEYFSETQRNKGNFPGRFSGRQFSNSRSEMNVSTLELGDSALYLCASSYSQVSGNSPLHFGNGTRLTVT.

This chain joins TRBV5-6 and TRBJ2-3, with D possibly TRBD1 on 6 matching bases. The CDR3 extends over 16 amino acids. Trimming stripped 5 bases from V and 0 bases from J, with 16 bases between. Germline V gene sequence: CDR1 SGHDT, CDR2 YYEEEE. For the CDR3, the DNA is TGTGCCAGCAGTTCGTGGGGGCCAACTAGCACAGATACGCAGTATTTT. Translated, it gives CASSSWGPTSTDTQYF.

This clonotype has just a few counts. The DNA for the CDR3 is TGCGCCAGCAGCTTGTCGGGGTGGGTGGCTGAAGCTTTCTTT. It specifies CASSLSGWVAEAFF. This rearrangement joins TRBV5-1 to TRBJ1-1; D is unresolved. V was trimmed by 1 base and J by 6 bases, leaving 13 bases between them. CDR1 and CDR2 from the germline V gene are SGHRS and YFSETQ. The CDR3 is 14 amino acids.

The rearrangement joins TRBV9 to TRBJ1-2; 8 bases map to TRBD1. This CDR3 is built from 15 residues. The ends lost 0 bases at V and 3 bases at J; junction bases unmatched: 4. Germline lookup yields CDR1 SGDLS and CDR2 YYNGEE. This chain's CDR3 is CASSVEPGGYYGYTF. DNA of the CDR3: TGTGCCAGCAGCGTAGAACCAGGGGGCTACTATGGCTACACCTTC.

This rearrangement joins TRBV5-1 to TRBJ2-1; D remains ambiguous. Deletions cut 0 bases from V and 1 base from J, with 11 bases between. CDR1 is SGHRS, CDR2 YFSETQ, per germline. This CDR3 is 16 amino acids long. CDR3 bases: TGCGCCAGCAGCTTGGCCGCTTCGTCTTCCTACAATGAGCAGTTCTTC. Protein sequence: CASSLAASSSYNEQFF.

The V call is TRBV7-7, the J call TRBJ2-5, with 10 bases fitting TRBD2. CDR1 SSHAT and CDR2 FNYEAQ come from the germline V gene (reference sequence). The CDR3 is made up of 15 amino acids. V shed 5 bases and J 2 bases; nucleotides not matched to a gene: 5. The CDR3 DNA reads as TGTGCCAGCAGCCTGGGACTAGCGCGTCAAGAGACCCAGTACTTC. This translates into CASSLGLARQETQYF.

There are a few counts of this clonotype. The chain combines TRBV6-4 with TRBJ2-1, with 10 positions matching TRBD2. The CDR3 length is 15 residues. V dropped 0 bases and J dropped 4; count of bases not matched to a gene: 0. Germline-derived CDR1 and CDR2 are MRHNA and SNTAGT. The CDR3 DNA reads as TGTGCCAGCAGTGACTCAGCGGGGGGGTACAATGAGCAGTTCTTC. It translates to CASSDSAGGYNEQFF.

This clonotype has more than one count but fewer than ten. The chain recombines TRBV15 with TRBJ1-1; D might be TRBD1 (6 bases). The length of the CDR3 is 14 residues. CDR1 and CDR2 from the germline V gene are LNHNV and YYDKDF (reference sequence). Trimming removed 0 bases from V and 10 bases from J, with 15 bases in between. CDR3: CATSREQGSRRAFF. The CDR3 DNA reads TGTGCCACCAGCAGAGAGCAGGGGAGCCGTCGAGCTTTCTTT.

This clonotype was picked up many times. The chain recombines TRBV5-1 with TRBJ2-6, with no clear D. Germline V CDR1 and CDR2: SGHRS, YFSETQ. V shed 2 bases and J shed 0 bases, with 3 bases lying between them. This CDR3 is 14 amino acids long. CDR3 sequence reads: CASSFFSGANVLTF. CDR3 in DNA: TGCGCCAGCAGCTTCTTCTCTGGGGCCAACGTCCTGACTTTC.

The chain recombines TRBV27 with TRBJ2-7; perhaps TRBD1 as D (5 bases). The germline gives CDR1 MNHEY, CDR2 SMNVEV (reference sequence). There are 11 residues in the CDR3. V was clipped by 5 bases and J by 9 bases, with 11 bases between them. CDR3 sequence (DNA): TGTGCCAGCAGTAGTCAGGGTTGGCAGTACTTC. Translated, it gives CASSSQGWQYF.

This clonotype was found a few times. The chain carries TRBV12-3 or TRBV12-4 and TRBJ2-1; D perhaps matches TRBD1 (5 bases). This CDR3 comprises 13 residues. V was shortened by 2 bases and J by 7 bases, with 9 bases between the two germline ends. The CDR3 bases are TGTGCCAGCAGTTTATTATACAGGAATGAGCAGTTCTTC. Translation: CASSLLYRNEQFF.

This chain joins TRBV10-2 and TRBJ2-3, with D perhaps given as TRBD1 or TRBD2 (5 bases each). The germline V gene has CDR1 WSHSY and CDR2 SAAADI. The CDR3 is 12 amino acids. Trimming left V 5 bases short and J 8 bases short, with 11 bases between. CDR3 protein: CASSTPGTTQYF. CDR3 in DNA: TGCGCCAGCAGTACTCCCGGGACTACGCAGTATTTT.

This CDR3 reads CASSQGRQDGYTF. The CDR3 DNA is TGCGCCAGCAGCCAAGGTCGGCAGGATGGCTACACCTTC. The rearrangement uses TRBV4-1 and TRBJ1-2; D call uncertain. CDR3 length: 13 amino acids. Germline V gene sequence: CDR1 MGHRA, CDR2 YSYEKL. Between the trimmed V and J ends, which lost 1 base and 6 bases, there was a span of 9 bases.

The table lists this clonotype with many counts. This chain connects TRBV7-8 to TRBJ1-1, with D perhaps TRBD1 (6 bases). The germline V gene encodes CDR1 SGHVS and CDR2 FQNEAQ. This CDR3 has 11 amino acids. V lost 8 bases and J lost 5, with 9 bases in between. The DNA for the CDR3 is TGTGCCAGCCAGGGGCTGACTGAAGCTTTCTTT. Residues: CASQGLTEAFF.

Comments on this clonotype: The junction departs from the called germline gene at one end, perhaps through a read error. J is TRBJ1-2 and V is TRBV10-3, with D possibly matching TRBD1 (6 bases). The germline V gene has CDR1 ENHRY and CDR2 SYGVKD. The CDR3 sequence is 14 residues long. CDR3 coding DNA: TGTTCCATCAGGGTACAGGGAGCCCTCTATGGCTACACCTTC. As protein: CSIRVQGALYGYTF.

This clonotype was recorded a few times. This rearrangement joins TRBV19 to TRBJ1-2, with D hard to call. Per the germline V gene, CDR1 is LNHDA and CDR2 is SQIVND (reference sequence). Trimming took off 9 bases at V and 6 bases at J, with 14 bases between the two ends. The CDR3 consists of 12 residues. CDR3 coding DNA: TGTGCCAGCCAAGACCCTGGCAATGGCTACACCTTC. Amino acid sequence: CASQDPGNGYTF. Together with reference TRBV19 and TRBJ1-2, the CDR3 gives the full variable domain: DGGITQSPKYLFRKEGQNVTLSCEQNLNHDAMYWYRQDPGQGLRLIYYSQIVNDFQKGDIAEGYSVSREKKESFPLTVTSAQKNPTAFYLCASQDPGNGYTFGSGTRLTVV.

Ten or more counts support this clonotype. In DNA form, the CDR3 reads TGTGCCAGCAGTTCCGGACAGCAAGAGACCCAGTACTTC. Translating gives CASSSGQQETQYF. This chain links TRBV28 with TRBJ2-5; TRBD1 is a possible D gene (6 bases). Germline V gene data show CDR1 as MDHEN and CDR2 as SYDVKM. This CDR3 has 13 amino acids. V gave up 4 bases and J gave up 2 bases, with 8 bases separating them. Combining the CDR3 with reference TRBV28 and TRBJ2-5 gives the whole variable domain DVKVTQSSRYLVKRTGEKVFLECVQDMDHENMFWYRQDPGLGLRLIYFSYDVKMKEKGDIPEGYSVSREKKERFSLILESASTNQTSMYLCASSSGQQETQYFGPGTRLLVL.

In its sample, this clonotype was seen a few times. This chain uses TRBV7-2 with TRBJ1-3, with unresolved D. Per germline, CDR1 SGHTA and CDR2 FQGNSA. This CDR3 is built from 11 residues. V was shortened by 10 bases and J by 4 bases, with 8 bases between the two germline ends. This CDR3 reads CATDAGNTIYF. The CDR3 bases are TGTGCCACCGACGCCGGAAACACCATATATTTT.

J is TRBJ1-1 and V is TRBV12-3 or TRBV12-4; perhaps TRBD1 as D (5 bases). The V end was cut by 5 bases, the J end by 3 bases, with 19 bases between. CDR3 length: 16 residues. As DNA, the CDR3 is TGTGCCAGCAGTCCAAGGGAGGGACGAGAGGACACTGAAGCTTTCTTT. This translates into CASSPREGREDTEAFF.

The chain joins TRBV5-6 to TRBJ1-1, with D hard to call. CDR1 is SGHDT, CDR2 YYEEEE, per germline. This CDR3 contains 13 residues. V was cut by 2 bases and J by 4 bases, with 9 bases left in between. In DNA form, the CDR3 reads TGTGCCAGCAGCTTCCCGGGGATCACTGAAGCTTTCTTT. Amino acid sequence: CASSFPGITEAFF.

The chain links TRBV20-1 to TRBJ2-1; 9 bases match TRBD2. The junction had 6 bases not matched to a gene; V was cut back by 1 base and J by 8 bases. The germline V gene has CDR1 DFQATT and CDR2 SNEGSKA (reference sequence). The CDR3 is made up of 14 amino acids. The CDR3: CSARGSGGRDEQFF. DNA for the CDR3: TGCAGTGCTAGAGGTAGCGGGGGAAGGGATGAGCAGTTCTTC.